The 17 T cell receptor beta chains below were found in one sample sequenced in a study of CD4 and CD8 cells across lung adenocarcinoma regions. One entry per CDR3 protein results from TCRdb running MiXCR on the PCR reads. The table shows about 14,000 distinct CDR3 sequences, with 35% to 55% occurring only once. Sequencing input: CD4+ T cells from the center of a lung tumor. The receptors were sampled from a male donor with lung adenocarcinoma. The CD4 and CD8 labels of this study may be unreliable.

The chain joins TRBV5-1 to TRBJ1-1; 8 nucleotides agree with TRBD1. Trimming cost V 0 bases and J 5 bases; bases outside gene matches: 6. The CDR3 has 15 amino acids. Germline V gives CDR1 SGHRS, CDR2 YFSETQ. DNA of the CDR3: TGCGCCAGCAGCTTGGATCAGGGGGCAAGGACTGAAGCTTTCTTT. This gives the protein CASSLDQGARTEAFF.

The V and J genes are TRBV24-1 and TRBJ2-1; 7 bases fit TRBD1. This CDR3 has 15 residues. The germline V gene encodes CDR1 KGHDR and CDR2 SFDVKD. V dropped 1 base and J dropped 3; count of bases not matched to a gene: 2. The CDR3 region has the DNA TGTGCCACCAGTGATTTTGGGACAGACTACAATGAGCAGTTCTTC. This encodes CATSDFGTDYNEQFF.

Ten or more counts support this clonotype. This chain links TRBV14 with TRBJ2-3; 9 nucleotides agree with TRBD2. Germline V gives CDR1 SGHDN, CDR2 FVKESK. The CDR3 runs to 17 residues. V dropped 5 bases and J dropped 0; count of bases not matched to a gene: 9. As DNA, the CDR3 is TGTGCCAGCAGCGCGCTAGCGGGATCATCTAGCACAGATACGCAGTATTTT. This encodes CASSALAGSSSTDTQYF.

Worth noting for this clonotype: A read error may account for a junction end that differs from germline. The chain has TRBV6-1 and TRBJ2-4; D may correspond to TRBD1 or TRBD2 (5 bases each). The length of the CDR3 is 14 residues. Germline V gives CDR1 MNHNS, CDR2 SASEGT. This chain's CDR3 is CGGTGRCVKNIQYF. The CDR3 DNA is TGTGGCGGCACGGGGCGGTGCGTCAAAAACATTCAGTATTTC.

The J gene is TRBJ2-1, the V gene TRBV10-1; tentative D call: TRBD2 (6 bases). Gene TRBJ2-7 matches the end of the DNA better, so the J call may be wrong. This CDR3 is built from 13 residues. Germline CDR1 is WNHNN and CDR2 is SYGVQD (reference sequence). CDR3 loop: CASSWDSTYEQYF. In nucleotides, the CDR3 is TGCGCCAGCAGTTGGGACTCCACCTACGAGCAGTACTTC.

Of note for this clonotype: The CDR3 ends on some other residue instead of the conserved phenylalanine or tryptophan, so this is likely a read error. The V call is TRBV11-2, the J call TRBJ1-2, with 10 bases matching TRBD1. CDR3 size: 15 residues. The J segment lost 8 bases and the V segment lost 1 base, leaving 7 bases of the junction unmatched. CDR1 and CDR2 (germline): SGHAT, FQNNGV. CDR3 loop: CASSLVAGQGSGYTL. CDR3 nucleotide sequence: TGTGCCAGCAGCTTAGTAGCGGGACAGGGGAGCGGCTACACCCTC.

The chain uses TRBV10-3 and TRBJ2-5; 15 nucleotides align to TRBD2. The J call is uncertain, as TRBJ2-1 better fits the DNA end. In germline, CDR1 is ENHRY, CDR2 SYGVKD. CDR3 length: 16 amino acids. This chain's CDR3 is CAISGRGLAGGNEQFF. For the CDR3, the DNA is TGTGCCATCAGTGGCCGGGGACTAGCGGGGGGCAATGAGCAGTTCTTC.

Worth noting for this clonotype: A read error may produce the germline difference seen at one junction end. The chain has TRBV6-5 and TRBJ2-5; D is possibly TRBD1 or TRBD2 (6 bases each). The CDR3 is 15 residues long. CDR1 is MNHEY and CDR2 is SVGAGI in the germline V gene. Here the CDR3 reads CAAGYGGGGQDTQYF. The CDR3 coding sequence is TGTGCCGCGGGTTACGGGGGCGGTGGCCAAGATACCCAGTACTTC.

In this sample, this clonotype turned up many times. The chain links TRBV12-3 or TRBV12-4 to TRBJ2-5; no reliable D call. This CDR3 contains 11 residues. Between the trimmed V and J ends, which lost 4 bases and 3 bases, there was a span of 3 bases. The CDR3 reads CASSSEETQYF. The DNA for the CDR3 is TGTGCCAGCAGTTCGGAAGAGACCCAGTACTTC.

At least ten counts were recorded for this clonotype. CDR3 sequence reads: CASSESGQGSYEQYF. For the CDR3, the DNA is TGCGCCAGCAGTGAGTCTGGACAGGGCTCCTACGAGCAGTACTTC. The gene calls are TRBV10-1 and TRBJ2-1, with 8 bases aligning to TRBD1. The assigned J gene may be wrong: the sequence end matches TRBJ2-7 better. The CDR3 runs to 15 residues. The germline V gene has CDR1 WNHNN and CDR2 SYGVQD (reference sequence).

The J gene is TRBJ2-3, the V gene TRBV27; no clear D. V gave up 5 bases and J gave up 3 bases, with 9 bases separating them. The CDR3 runs 13 residues. CDR1 and CDR2 from the germline V gene are MNHEY and SMNVEV (reference sequence). CDR3 coding DNA: TGTGCCAGCAGTCCGACCAGGACAGATACGCAGTATTTT. Protein product: CASSPTRTDTQYF.

The chain combines TRBV7-8 with TRBJ2-3; unclear D gene. The CDR3 is made up of 15 amino acids. CDR1 and CDR2 from the germline V gene are SGHVS and FQNEAQ. Trimming shortened V by 0 bases and J by 5 bases, and 12 bases separated the two germline ends. CDR3 in DNA: TGTGCCAGCAGCTTAGCCTTGATCTCCGGAGATACGCAGTATTTT. Translation: CASSLALISGDTQYF.

In the case of this clonotype: Just one base apart from a much larger clone, this may be a read error. This sequence joins TRBV27 and TRBJ2-1, with D perhaps TRBD1 (6 bases). This CDR3 has 15 amino acids. Trimming took 5 bases from V and 13 from J, leaving 24 bases between them. Per germline, CDR1 MNHEY and CDR2 SMNVEV (reference sequence). The DNA of the CDR3 is TGTGCCAGCAGTATGAATATTCAGGGGCAAGAGACCCAGTTCTTC. Protein sequence: CASSMNIQGQETQFF.

The chain couples TRBV10-3 to TRBJ2-3; perhaps D is TRBD1 or TRBD2 (6 bases each). The end of the DNA aligns better with TRBJ2-7, so the J call may be wrong. The CDR3 totals 14 residues. From germline, CDR1 is ENHRY and CDR2 SYGVKD. CDR3: CAGKGGLEQETQYF. The CDR3 DNA reads TGTGCGGGGAAGGGGGGCCTTGAGCAAGAGACGCAGTACTTC.

The rearrangement links TRBV5-1 to TRBJ2-1; 7 bases line up with TRBD1. V gave up 0 bases and J gave up 7 bases; unmatched junction bases: 4. Germline V gene lookup returns CDR1 SGHRS and CDR2 YFSETQ. The CDR3 consists of 14 residues. DNA of the CDR3: TGCGCCAGCAGCTTGGGGGCCAGGGGGAATGAGCAGTTCTTC. This encodes CASSLGARGNEQFF. The whole variable domain, filled in from reference TRBV5-1 and TRBJ2-1, reads KAGVTQTPRYLIKTRGQQVTLSCSPISGHRSVSWYQQTPGQGLQFLFEYFSETQRNKGNFPGRFSGRQFSNSRSEMNVSTLELGDSALYLCASSLGARGNEQFFGPGTRLTVL.

The chain joins TRBV27 to TRBJ2-5; tentatively, D is TRBD2 (5 bases). Germline CDR1 MNHEY, CDR2 SMNVEV (reference sequence). CDR3 length equals 14 residues. V lost 0 bases and J 7 bases, leaving 12 bases between the germline ends. CDR3 DNA: TGTGCCAGCAGTTTATCGCCTAGCTCGGGGACCCAGTACTTC. This codes for CASSLSPSSGTQYF.

There are a few counts of this clonotype. V gene TRBV7-6 combines with J gene TRBJ2-7; D is unclear. The tail of the sequence fits TRBJ2-5 better, so the J call may be wrong. The CDR3 contains 14 residues. The V gene's germline CDR1 is SGHVS and CDR2 FNYEAQ. In DNA form, the CDR3 reads TGTGCCAGCAGCCCGACAACAGTTTGGGAGACCCAGTACTTC. It encodes CASSPTTVWETQYF.